This T cell receptor beta chain was identified in a study of blood T cells in healthy people across ages. Overall study results and limits: Strong correlation existed between TCR beta diversity and naive T cell percentage. Higher diversity, along with more naive CD4+ cells, distinguished long-lived donors from aged donors.

This CDR3 comprises 13 residues. Germline CDR1 and CDR2: SGHAT and FQNNGV. Using a J-beta primer mix together with a sample-barcoded 5' primer, a second PCR was run for roughly 7 to 12 cycles. Sequencing recovered at least 2.5 million CDR3-containing paired-end reads from each sample. MiXCR, run by TCRdb on the 5' RACE reads, gives a single entry per CDR3 protein. The sample includes around 1,000,000 distinct CDR3 sequences, 35% to 40% of them seen just once. Note on this clonotype: Its antigen is as yet unknown.

No fewer than 5.5 micrograms of total RNA were isolated from every sample. The sample consisted of blood. This sequence originates from a man in his late teens or twenties in good health. This chain uses TRBV11-2 with TRBJ2-4; no definite D call. The end of the DNA aligns better with TRBJ2-7, so the J call may be wrong. This chain's CDR3 is CASSLFSPYEQYF. DNA of the CDR3: TGTGCCAGCAGCTTATTTAGCCCCTACGAGCAGTACTTC.